This TCR beta chain derives from a study of blood T cell repertoires in COVID-19. Whole-study context: The United States, Italy and Spain supplied acute and convalescent COVID-19 samples. Sources were T cells, B-cell-depleted T cells, or PBMCs; the material itself was cDNA or gDNA.

Profiling relied on immunoSEQ multiplex PCR, and the TCRdb table lists in-frame clones only, not all of them. The sample includes 410,000 or so clones, around 89% of them seen just once. Sequenced sample: peripheral blood. The TCR originated in a middle-aged woman with COVID-19, enrolled during active disease.

CDR3 amino acids: CASSSRGNTGELFF. CDR3 in DNA: TGTGCCAGCAGCTCTAGAGGTAACACCGGGGAGCTGTTTTTT. J is TRBJ2-2 and V is TRBV7-2; D unclear. V shed 4 bases and J shed 2 bases, with 8 bases lying between them. CDR1 SGHTA and CDR2 FQGNSA come from the germline V gene. The CDR3 is 14 residues long.